The source of this TCR beta chain is a study of a mutant IDH1 vaccine in newly diagnosed glioma. Repertoires were generated with immunoSEQ multiplex PCR, while TCRdb's copy carries only in-frame clones and drops some. In the table there are some 26,000 clones, roughly four fifths of which are singletons. Note on this clone: Its antigen is undetermined.

V was trimmed by 2 bases and J by 5 bases, leaving 10 bases between them. The germline gives CDR1 MNHEY, CDR2 SVGAGI. This CDR3 is built from 14 residues. Time point: week 23, last vaccination. Mutant IDH1 20-mer peptide, at 300 ug, made up each vaccine dose, with topical imiquimod. The chain is built from TRBV6-5 and TRBJ2-1, with D possibly called TRBD1 or TRBD2 (6 bases each). This receptor was obtained from a woman in her twenties or thirties with glioma. The specimen was PBMCs, collected from a glioma patient whose treatment included an IDH1 peptide vaccine. The CDR3 DNA reads TGTGCCAGCAGTTACGGGGGGCTGGACAATGAGCAGTTCTTC. Amino acids: CASSYGGLDNEQFF.